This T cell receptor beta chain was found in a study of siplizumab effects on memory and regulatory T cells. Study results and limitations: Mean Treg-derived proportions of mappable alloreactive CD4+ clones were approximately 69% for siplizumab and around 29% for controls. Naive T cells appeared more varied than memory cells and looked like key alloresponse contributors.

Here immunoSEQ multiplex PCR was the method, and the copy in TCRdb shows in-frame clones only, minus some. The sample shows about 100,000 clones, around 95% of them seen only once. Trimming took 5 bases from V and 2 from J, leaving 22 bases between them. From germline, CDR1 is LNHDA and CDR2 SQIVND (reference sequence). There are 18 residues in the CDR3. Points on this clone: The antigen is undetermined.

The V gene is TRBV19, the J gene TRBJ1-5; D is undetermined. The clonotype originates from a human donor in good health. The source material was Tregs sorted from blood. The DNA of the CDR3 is TGTGCCAGTAGTTTAAGGGCGTCGGGTTTATATGGCAATCAGCCCCAGCATTTT. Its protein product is CASSLRASGLYGNQPQHF.